This T cell receptor (beta chain) appears in the sequencing data of a study of T cell repertoires in ileal Crohn's disease. Study overall: Patients had a median roughly 8-year disease duration, and less than 45% were active smokers. Surgery for a complication: stricturing in 61%, penetrating in about 40%. Study findings and constraints: Mucosal expansions were suggested to be mainly CD8 T cells.

V was shortened by 4 bases and J by 7 bases, with 18 bases between the two germline ends. CDR1 is SGHRS and CDR2 is YFSETQ in the germline V gene. The CDR3 is 14 amino acids. Method: immunoSEQ multiplex PCR; TCRdb's copy keeps in-frame clones and lacks some. The data hold 9,500 to 15,000 clones, with around 77% observed a single time. Note on this clone: What it binds is unknown.

The source is an adult with Crohn's disease. Sequenced input: ileal tissue. J is TRBJ2-7 and V is TRBV5-1, with D possibly matching TRBD2 (6 bases). The CDR3 nucleotides read TGCGCCAGCAGCCTGGAATCGGGACTGTGGGAGCAGTACTTC. This codes for CASSLESGLWEQYF.